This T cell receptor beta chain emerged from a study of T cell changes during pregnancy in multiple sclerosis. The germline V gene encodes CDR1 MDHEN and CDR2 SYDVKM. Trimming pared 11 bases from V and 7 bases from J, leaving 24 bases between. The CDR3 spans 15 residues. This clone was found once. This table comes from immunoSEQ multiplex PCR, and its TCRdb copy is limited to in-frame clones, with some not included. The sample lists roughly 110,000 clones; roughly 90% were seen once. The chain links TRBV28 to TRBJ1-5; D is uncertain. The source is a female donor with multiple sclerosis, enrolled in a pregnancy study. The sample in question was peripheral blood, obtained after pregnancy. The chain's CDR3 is CAGGSGNSAVQPQHF. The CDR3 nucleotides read TGTGCCGGCGGCTCGGGGAACTCGGCGGTCCAGCCCCAGCATTTT.